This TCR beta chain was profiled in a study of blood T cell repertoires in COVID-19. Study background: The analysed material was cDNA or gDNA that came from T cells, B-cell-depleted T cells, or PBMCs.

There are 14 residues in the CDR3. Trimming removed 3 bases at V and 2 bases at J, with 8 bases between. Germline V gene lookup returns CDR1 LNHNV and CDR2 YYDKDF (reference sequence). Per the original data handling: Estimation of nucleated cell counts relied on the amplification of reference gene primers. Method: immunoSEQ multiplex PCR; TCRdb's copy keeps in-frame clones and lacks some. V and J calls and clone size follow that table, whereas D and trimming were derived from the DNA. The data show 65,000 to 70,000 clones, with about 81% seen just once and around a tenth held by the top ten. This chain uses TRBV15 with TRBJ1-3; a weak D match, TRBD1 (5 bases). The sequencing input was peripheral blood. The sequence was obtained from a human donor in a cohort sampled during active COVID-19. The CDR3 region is CATSRTATGNTIYF. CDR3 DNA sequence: TGTGCCACCAGCAGGACAGCTACTGGAAACACCATATATTTT.